One TCR beta chain is described in this entry. Its matching antigen is unknown. TCRdb re-called the 5' RACE reads with MiXCR, one entry per CDR3 protein. Here the sample spans 610,000 or so distinct CDR3 sequences, 9% to 15% being singletons. The sample is drawn from a study of T cells after yellow fever vaccination. Study-level information: Those fractions that held only low numbers of cells were prepared using the SMART-Seq v4 Ultra Low Input RNA kit. Study-level results: Clones that expanded after primary vaccination mostly reappeared after the booster (around 96% CD4, 80% to 90% CD8). The secondary T-cell response peaked on day 5, not day 15, but was weaker.

CDR1 is LGHNT and CDR2 is FRNRAP in the germline V gene. This CDR3 has 19 residues. V was pared by 1 base and J by 2 bases, with 14 bases of the junction left unmatched. The sample here was PBMCs, taken on the day of the yellow fever booster vaccination. The chain uses TRBV12-5 and TRBJ2-1, with 7 bases lining up with TRBD2. This TCR was sampled from a young man who received the YFV17D yellow fever vaccine. This chain's CDR3 is CASGLGGFQQGGPYNEQFF. The DNA of the CDR3 is TGTGCTAGTGGTTTGGGAGGGTTTCAGCAGGGAGGGCCCTACAATGAGCAGTTCTTC.